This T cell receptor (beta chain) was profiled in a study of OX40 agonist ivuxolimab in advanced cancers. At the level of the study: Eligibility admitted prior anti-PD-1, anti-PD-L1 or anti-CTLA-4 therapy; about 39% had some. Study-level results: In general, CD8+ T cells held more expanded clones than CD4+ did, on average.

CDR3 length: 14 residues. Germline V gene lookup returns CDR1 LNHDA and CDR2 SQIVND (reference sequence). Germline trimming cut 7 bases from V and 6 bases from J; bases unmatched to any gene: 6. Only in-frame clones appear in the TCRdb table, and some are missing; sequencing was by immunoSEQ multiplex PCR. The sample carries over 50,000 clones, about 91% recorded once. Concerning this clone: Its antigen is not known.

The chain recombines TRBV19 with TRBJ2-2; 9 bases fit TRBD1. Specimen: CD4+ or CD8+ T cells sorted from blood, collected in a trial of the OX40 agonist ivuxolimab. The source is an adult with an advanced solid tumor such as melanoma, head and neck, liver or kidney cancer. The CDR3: CASMMDRGAGELFF. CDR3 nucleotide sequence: TGTGCCAGTATGATGGACAGGGGCGCCGGGGAGCTGTTTTTT. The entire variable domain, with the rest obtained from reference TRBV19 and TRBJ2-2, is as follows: DGGITQSPKYLFRKEGQNVTLSCEQNLNHDAMYWYRQDPGQGLRLIYYSQIVNDFQKGDIAEGYSVSREKKESFPLTVTSAQKNPTAFYLCASMMDRGAGELFFGEGSRLTVL.